Detailed here is one T cell receptor (beta chain). The antigen remains unidentified. The CDR3 sequence is 14 residues long. J gave up 5 bases and V 4 bases, and 6 bases lay outside the gene matches. Germline V CDR1 and CDR2: SGHRS, YFSETQ. The record originates from a study of T cell responses to AZD1222 COVID-19 vaccine. Study overall: The analysis combined second doses at about 4 or about 12 weeks. Study results and limitations: Donors in the cohort were predominantly white British and more often female, and clonal diversity was possibly underestimated. Among those given AZD1222, only 5 to 7 were seropositive at baseline. Unmutated variant regions are reportedly targeted by nearly half of spike-specific TCRs.

Produced via immunoSEQ multiplex PCR; TCRdb's table is partial and in-frame only. This table has roughly 150,000 clones, 80% to 90% appearing once. The specimen comprised peripheral blood, sampled on day 0 of AZD1222 vaccination. V and J are TRBV5-1 and TRBJ2-7, with 10 bases identical to TRBD1. This sequence was found in an adult in good health. CDR3 sequence (DNA): TGCGCCAGCAGCCCGGGACAGGGGCCCCACGAGCAGTACTTC. It codes for CASSPGQGPHEQYF.